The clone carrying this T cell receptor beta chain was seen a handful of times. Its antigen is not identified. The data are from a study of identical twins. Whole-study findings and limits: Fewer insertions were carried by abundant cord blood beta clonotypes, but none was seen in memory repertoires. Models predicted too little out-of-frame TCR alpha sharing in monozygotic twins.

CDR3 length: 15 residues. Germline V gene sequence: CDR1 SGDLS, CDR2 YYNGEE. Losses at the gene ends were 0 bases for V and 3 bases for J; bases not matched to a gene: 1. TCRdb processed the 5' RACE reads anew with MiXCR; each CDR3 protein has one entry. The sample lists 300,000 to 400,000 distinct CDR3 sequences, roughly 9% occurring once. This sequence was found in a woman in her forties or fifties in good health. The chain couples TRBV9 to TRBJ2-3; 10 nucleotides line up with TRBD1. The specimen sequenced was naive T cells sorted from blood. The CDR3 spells CASSVVGQGTDTQYF. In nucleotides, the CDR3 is TGTGCCAGCAGCGTAGTGGGACAGGGGACAGATACGCAGTATTTT. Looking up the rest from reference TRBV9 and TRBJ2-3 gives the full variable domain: DSGVTQTPKHLITATGQRVTLRCSPRSGDLSVYWYQQSLDQGLQFLIQYYNGEERAKGNILERFSAQQFPDLHSELNLSSLELGDSALYFCASSVVGQGTDTQYFGPGTRLTVL.